These 17 T cell receptor beta chains were sequenced from one sample in a study of beta chain features in type 1 diabetes. All of the isolated RNA was reverse transcribed, so expressed TCRB transcripts were sequenced. Libraries were prepared by immunoSEQ multiplex PCR; TCRdb keeps only in-frame clonotypes and omits some of them. The sample includes 200,000 to 250,000 clones, 25% to 30% of them seen just once. The sequenced sample was central memory CD4+ T cells from blood. These receptor sequences come from a man younger than 40 in good health.

This clone was counted at least ten times. V is TRBV2 and J is TRBJ2-7, with D hard to call. The CDR3 spans 13 residues. Germline assignment: CDR1 SNHLY and CDR2 FYNNEI. Trimming removed 8 bases from V and 3 bases from J, with 14 bases in between. CDR3 region: CASSLLENYEQYF. The CDR3 coding sequence is TGTGCCAGCTCGTTGCTAGAGAACTACGAGCAGTACTTC.

This clone was recorded only once. The chain joins TRBV9 to TRBJ2-1; TRBD2 matches 9 bases. Germline V gene lookup returns CDR1 SGDLS and CDR2 YYNGEE. The CDR3 has 16 amino acids. The V segment lost 0 bases and the J segment 4 bases; nucleotides outside the gene matches: 5. For the CDR3, the DNA is TGTGCCAGCAGCGTAGAAGGGCTAGCGGGGTACAATGAGCAGTTCTTC. Its translation is CASSVEGLAGYNEQFF. Full variable domain (rest looked up from reference TRBV9 and TRBJ2-1): DSGVTQTPKHLITATGQRVTLRCSPRSGDLSVYWYQQSLDQGLQFLIQYYNGEERAKGNILERFSAQQFPDLHSELNLSSLELGDSALYFCASSVEGLAGYNEQFFGPGTRLTVL.

This clone has only a few counts. This chain uses TRBV6-5 with TRBJ2-7; 7 bases map to TRBD2. V gave up 0 bases and J gave up 6 bases; unmatched junction bases: 5. The CDR3 contains 14 residues. The germline V gene has CDR1 MNHEY and CDR2 SVGAGI. The CDR3 bases are TGTGCCAGCAGTTACTCCAGCGGGACTATCGAGCAGTACTTC. Residues: CASSYSSGTIEQYF.

Note on this clone: It is likely a read error: a sequence one base away is far more abundant. In nucleotides, the CDR3 is TGTGCCAGCTCACCCTTCGCGAGCGGGGGGGCTGGCGAGCAGTACTTC. Its protein is CASSPFASGGAGEQYF. The genes are TRBV18 and TRBJ2-7; 10 nucleotides match TRBD2. This CDR3 has 16 amino acids. Germline V lookup: CDR1 KGHSH, CDR2 LQKENI. V was pared by 3 bases and J by 6 bases, with 11 bases of the junction left unmatched.

The chain combines TRBV5-1 with TRBJ1-4; TRBD1 matches 10 bases. This CDR3 is built from 14 residues. Germline-derived CDR1 and CDR2 are SGHRS and YFSETQ. After removal of 3 bases from V and 6 bases from J, the junction contained 2 bases not matched to a gene. CDR3 in DNA: TGCGCCAGCAGCTCCGGGACAGGGGATGAAAAACTGTTTTTT. It encodes CASSSGTGDEKLFF.

The rearrangement uses TRBV9 and TRBJ2-1, with D possibly TRBD1 on 6 matching bases. Germline CDR1 reads SGDLS; CDR2 reads YYNGEE. Between the trimmed V and J ends, which lost 6 bases and 6 bases, there was a span of 19 bases. CDR3 length: 15 residues. CDR3 coding DNA: TGTGCCAGCACCGGAACAGGGCTGTCTACCAATGAGCAGTTCTTC. This encodes CASTGTGLSTNEQFF.

There are a few counts of this clone. This sequence joins TRBV18 and TRBJ2-7; 9 bases align to TRBD1. Looked up from germline, CDR1 is KGHSH and CDR2 is LQKENI. The V segment lost 6 bases and the J segment 5 bases; nucleotides outside the gene matches: 5. The CDR3 length is 13 residues. CDR3 DNA: TGTGCCAGCTCGCCGGGACAGGGCCACGAGCAGTACTTC. This translates into CASSPGQGHEQYF.

The chain is built from TRBV7-9 and TRBJ1-4; no clear D. V lost 1 base and J 3 bases, leaving 3 bases between the germline ends. The CDR3 has 13 amino acids. Germline-derived CDR1 and CDR2 are SEHNR and FQNEAQ (reference sequence). The CDR3 loop reads CASSLGANEKLFF. The CDR3 region has the DNA TGTGCCAGCAGCTTAGGGGCTAATGAAAAACTGTTTTTT. Full variable domain (remainder filled in from reference TRBV7-9 and TRBJ1-4): DTGVSQNPRHKITKRGQNVTFRCDPISEHNRLYWYRQTLGQGPEFLTYFQNEAQLEKSRLLSDRFSAERPKGSFSTLEIQRTEQGDSAMYLCASSLGANEKLFFGSGTQLSVL.

The chain couples TRBV7-2 to TRBJ2-3; no clear D. The CDR3 totals 16 residues. V lost 2 bases and J 0 bases, leaving 12 bases between the germline ends. Germline CDR1 is SGHTA and CDR2 is FQGNSA. CDR3 DNA sequence: TGTGCCAGCAGCTTAAGCTCCCAAACCAGCACAGATACGCAGTATTTT. Translating gives CASSLSSQTSTDTQYF. Drawing the rest from reference TRBV7-2 and TRBJ2-3, the complete variable domain is GAGVSQSPSNKVTEKGKDVELRCDPISGHTALYWYRQSLGQGLEFLIYFQGNSAPDKSGLPSDRFSAERTGGSVSTLTIQRTQQEDSAVYLCASSLSSQTSTDTQYFGPGTRLTVL.

This clone was recorded a few times. The chain combines TRBV29-1 with TRBJ1-1; 10 bases are a match to TRBD1. The CDR3 covers 13 residues. Per the germline V gene, CDR1 is SQVTM and CDR2 is ANQGSEA. V lost 6 bases to trimming and J lost 4 bases; unmatched junction nucleotides: 5. In DNA, the CDR3 is TGCAGCGTCTCCGGGACAGGGGCCACTGAAGCTTTCTTT. Protein sequence: CSVSGTGATEAFF. Drawing the rest from reference TRBV29-1 and TRBJ1-1, the complete variable domain is SAVISQKPSRDICQRGTSLTIQCQVDSQVTMMFWYRQQPGQSLTLIATANQGSEATYESGFVIDKFPISRPNLTFSTLTVSNMSPEDSSIYLCSVSGTGATEAFFGQGTRLTVV.

A few counts support this clone. The gene calls are TRBV18 and TRBJ2-5; possible D gene TRBD2, 6 bases. V shed 2 bases and J shed 2 bases, with 15 bases lying between them. The CDR3 has 16 amino acids. Germline V gives CDR1 KGHSH, CDR2 LQKENI. CDR3 nucleotide sequence: TGTGCCAGCTCACCAACTGGGCGGGGCATACAAGAGACCCAGTACTTC. Its translation is CASSPTGRGIQETQYF. The full variable domain, its missing parts supplied by reference TRBV18 and TRBJ2-5, is NAGVMQNPRHLVRRRGQEARLRCSPMKGHSHVYWYRQLPEEGLKFMVYLQKENIIDESGMPKERFSAEFPKEGPSILRIQQVVRGDSAAYFCASSPTGRGIQETQYFGPGTRLLVL.

V gene TRBV29-1 combines with J gene TRBJ2-1; 14 nucleotides align to TRBD2. Trimming at V came to 7 bases and at J to 5 bases, leaving 10 bases not matched to a gene. This CDR3 region has 16 residues. Germline V gene sequence: CDR1 SQVTM, CDR2 ANQGSEA. The CDR3, as DNA: TGCAGCGCTCCCGCCGGGACTAGCGGGAGACACAATGAGCAGTTCTTC. Translating it yields CSAPAGTSGRHNEQFF.

The V call is TRBV6-5, the J call TRBJ1-4, with 7 bases that match TRBD1. This CDR3 is built from 13 residues. CDR1 and CDR2 (germline): MNHEY, SVGAGI. V lost 6 bases, J lost 4 bases, and 2 bases stayed unmatched. CDR3 sequence: CASRGQNNEKLFF. CDR3 nucleotides: TGTGCCAGCAGGGGACAGAATAATGAAAAACTGTTTTTT.

The gene calls are TRBV10-3 and TRBJ2-1; possibly TRBD1 for D (6 bases). With 9 bases removed from V and 0 bases from J, the gap between germline ends came to 9 bases. CDR3 length: 13 amino acids. Per germline, CDR1 ENHRY and CDR2 SYGVKD. The CDR3: CAIRTVSYNEQFF. CDR3 in DNA: TGTGCCATTCGGACAGTCTCCTACAATGAGCAGTTCTTC.

This clone was counted once. This sequence joins TRBV7-2 and TRBJ2-7; 9 bases fit TRBD2. Germline V CDR1 and CDR2: SGHTA, FQGNSA. The CDR3 covers 15 residues. Trimming at V came to 3 bases and at J to 6 bases, leaving 9 bases not matched to a gene. CDR3 amino acids: CASSFALAGRSEQYF. The CDR3 bases are TGTGCCAGCAGCTTTGCGCTAGCGGGACGAAGCGAGCAGTACTTC.

This clone has a handful of counts. The gene calls are TRBV10-3 and TRBJ2-6; 9 nucleotides match TRBD2. CDR3 length: 18 residues. Germline CDR1 and CDR2: ENHRY and SYGVKD. The V segment lost 0 bases and the J segment 0 bases; nucleotides outside the gene matches: 3. CDR3 bases: TGTGCCATCAGTGAGTCCAGCGGGAGGCCCTCTGGGGCCAACGTCCTGACTTTC. Its protein product is CAISESSGRPSGANVLTF.

A single count supports this clone. The V gene is TRBV5-1, the J gene TRBJ1-1, with D uncertain. The germline gives CDR1 SGHRS, CDR2 YFSETQ. The V end was cut by 0 bases, the J end by 2 bases, with 11 bases between. The CDR3 consists of 15 residues. DNA of the CDR3: TGCGCCAGCAGCTTGGCCTCCACTTTCAACACTGAAGCTTTCTTT. This codes for CASSLASTFNTEAFF.